A selection of T cell receptor beta chains follows, all from one sample in a study of blood T cells in healthy people across ages. TCRdb analysed the 5' RACE reads with MiXCR anew, one entry per CDR3 protein. The table includes about 1.5 million distinct CDR3 sequences, roughly two fifths detected once. What was sequenced was blood. The receptors derive from a woman under 30 in good health. Each CDR3 is given without its conserved first and last residue.

cdr3_aa: ASARGGSAGEVF
v_call: TRBV7-2
j_call: TRBJ1-1

cdr3_aa: ASSRNRDSFSYEQY
v_call: TRBV5-6
j_call: TRBJ2-7

cdr3_aa: ASSQDRAAGETQY
v_call: TRBV4-1
j_call: TRBJ2-5

cdr3_aa: ASSLISGSSTDTQY
v_call: TRBV5-1
j_call: TRBJ2-3

cdr3_aa: ASSEAGANLNTQY
v_call: TRBV10-1
j_call: TRBJ2-3

cdr3_aa: ASSLVGQEAFGYT
v_call: TRBV5-1
j_call: TRBJ1-2

cdr3_aa: ASKMREAGYNNEQF
v_call: TRBV27
j_call: TRBJ2-1

cdr3_aa: ASSRRAGNKNDYT
v_call: TRBV13
j_call: TRBJ1-2

cdr3_aa: ATSRGLADDSYEQY
v_call: TRBV15
j_call: TRBJ2-7

cdr3_aa: ASHGGNSLPYEQY
v_call: TRBV10-2
j_call: TRBJ2-7

cdr3_aa: ASSHTGTRSNEQF
v_call: TRBV4-3
j_call: TRBJ2-1

cdr3_aa: ASNPLGPRGDTQY
v_call: TRBV28
j_call: TRBJ2-3

cdr3_aa: ASSLVGSGSERGEQF
v_call: TRBV5-1
j_call: TRBJ2-1

cdr3_aa: SARTGGLEGNEQF
v_call: TRBV20-1
j_call: TRBJ2-1

cdr3_aa: ASSSRTEDTQY
v_call: TRBV12-3/TRBV12-4
j_call: TRBJ2-3

cdr3_aa: ASSQAVTGAYGYT
v_call: TRBV14
j_call: TRBJ1-2

cdr3_aa: ASSSGQVGEQY
v_call: TRBV28
j_call: TRBJ2-7

cdr3_aa: SARRQGVNEQF
v_call: TRBV20-1
j_call: TRBJ2-1

cdr3_aa: SVGPGRTNTEAF
v_call: TRBV29-1
j_call: TRBJ1-1

cdr3_aa: ASIRDRVNTEAF
v_call: TRBV19
j_call: TRBJ1-1

cdr3_aa: ASSLMGRESYNEQY
v_call: TRBV12-3/TRBV12-4
j_call: .

cdr3_aa: ASSLERGISYEQY
v_call: TRBV7-2
j_call: TRBJ2-7